The subject of this entry is one T cell receptor beta chain. Its antigen is not identified. Clinical Activity Scores of at least 3, NOSPECS grades of at least 4 and durations under 3 months characterized ophthalmopathy patients. Trimming cost V 0 bases and J 0 bases; bases outside gene matches: 5. The length of the CDR3 is 17 residues. The germline gives CDR1 ENHRY, CDR2 SYGVKD. This record belongs to a study of T cells in Graves' hyperthyroidism and ophthalmopathy. Study outcomes and limitations: Most clonotypes that expanded in the thyroid above 0.001 also showed up in blood.

TCR beta CDR3 regions were amplified from RNA. Carried out on the TCR CDR3, a first-round RT-PCR used the HTBI primer set. Via MiXCR, TCRdb re-called the multiplex PCR reads, giving one row per CDR3 protein. This table holds fewer than 750,000 distinct CDR3 sequences, about 15% found once. The source material was blood. The gene calls are TRBV10-3 and TRBJ2-5; 9 nucleotides align to TRBD2. The source of this sequence is a woman in her thirties or forties with Graves' ophthalmopathy. CDR3 sequence (DNA): TGTGCCATCAGTGAGTCCGGAACTAGCGGGTACCAAGAGACCCAGTACTTC. This codes for CAISESGTSGYQETQYF.